Below, one T cell receptor (beta chain) is given with its context. Seattle's enrolled individuals joined amid active infection and were then monitored longitudinally. This specimen comes from a study of blood T cell repertoires in COVID-19. Looking at the study overall: Sample material is recorded as cDNA or gDNA derived from T cells, B-cell-depleted T cells, or PBMCs.

Per germline, CDR1 MGHRA and CDR2 YSYEKL. V trimming: 4 bases; J trimming: 3 bases; junction bases outside the gene matches: 5. The CDR3 extends over 14 amino acids. As processed by the authors: Nucleated cell number was recorded as an estimate derived from reference gene primer amplification. This table comes from immunoSEQ multiplex PCR, and its TCRdb copy is limited to in-frame clones, with some not included. D and trimming come from the DNA, and the V and J calls and clone size come from that table. The sample lists roughly 290,000 clones, approximately 83% occurring once. The chain combines TRBV4-1 with TRBJ2-7; 8 bases agree with TRBD1. The source material was peripheral blood. This TCR was sampled from a person aged 70 to 80 with COVID-19, enrolled during active disease. The CDR3 reads CASSPRQGSYEQYF. The CDR3 region has the DNA TGCGCCAGCAGCCCTAGACAGGGGAGCTACGAGCAGTACTTC.